The rows below give T cell receptor beta chains drawn from one sample of a study of control samples from healthy donors and cancer patients. This table comes from immunoSEQ multiplex PCR, and its TCRdb copy is limited to in-frame clones, with some not included. The sample consists of 45,000 to 55,000 clones, 85% to 95% of them appearing once. Sample: blood. The receptors were sampled from a young man in good health. Both conserved end residues are part of each CDR3. A D gene is named only where the DNA matches it firmly. Only part of the rows carry a size: once, few, many, or a class if the clone is expanded.

TGTGCCAGCAGACCGGGACTAACCTACGAGCAGTACTTC	CASRPGLTYEQYF	.	TRBV28	TRBD2	TRBJ2-7
TGTGCCAGCAGTCAGTCAGGGGCACTAAGATCACCCCTCCACTTT	CASSQSGALRSPLHF	.	TRBV6-5	.	TRBJ1-6
TGTGCCAGTATCCCCCGGGGGGTCAATCAGCCCCAGCATTTT	CASIPRGVNQPQHF	once	TRBV19	.	TRBJ1-5
TGTGCCAGCAGCCCTCGGGCTAACCTGTTGAACACTGAAGCTTTCTTT	CASSPRANLLNTEAFF	once	TRBV6-2/TRBV6-3	.	TRBJ1-1
TGTGCCAGCAGCTCACGACCCCCAGGGGGTATACGCGGGACTAGCGGGACGTTGGGCGAGACCCAGTACTTC	CASSSRPPGGIRGTSGTLGETQYF	.	TRBV7-1	TRBD2	TRBJ2-5
TGTGCCAGCAGCTTAGGCCAGGGGGCCTTCTACGAGCAGTACTTC	CASSLGQGAFYEQYF	.	TRBV7-9	TRBD1	TRBJ2-7
TGTGCCAGCAGCCACTCCCGGACTAGCGGGAGGGAATACGAGCAGTACTTC	CASSHSRTSGREYEQYF	.	TRBV7-9	TRBD2	TRBJ2-7
TGTGCCAGCAGTTTTGACAGTCTGAGCTCTGGAAACACCATATATTTT	CASSFDSLSSGNTIYF	.	TRBV6-6	.	TRBJ1-3
TGTGCCAGCAGCCTCAGGGGGGCACATGAGCAGTTCTTC	CASSLRGAHEQFF	once	TRBV7-3	.	TRBJ2-1
TGCGCCAGCAGCCAAGAAGAGAATCAAGAGACCCAGTACTTC	CASSQEENQETQYF	.	TRBV4-1	.	TRBJ2-5
TGCGCCAGCAGCAGACTAGCGGGAAGAAGCTCCTACAATGAGCAGTTCTTC	CASSRLAGRSSYNEQFF	once	TRBV10-1	TRBD2	TRBJ2-1
TGCGCCAGCAGCCAAGCAGTGGGCGGGAGAGTCGACGAGCAGTACTTC	CASSQAVGGRVDEQYF	.	TRBV4-3	TRBD2	TRBJ2-7
TGTGCCAGCAGTTACAGGCGGGAGGAACCCTTAAAGTCCGAGCAGTACTTC	CASSYRREEPLKSEQYF	.	TRBV6-2/TRBV6-3	TRBD2	TRBJ2-7
TGTGCCAGCAGTCAGGTTGTTGCCTATGGCTACACCTTC	CASSQVVAYGYTF	once	TRBV28	.	TRBJ1-2
TGTGCCAGCAGCTCGTGGGGCCTAGGGAGCACAGATACGCAGTATTTT	CASSSWGLGSTDTQYF	.	TRBV7-9	.	TRBJ2-3
TGCGCCAGCAGCCAAGAGGGTTTTCTCGGGACAGGGACGAATCAGCCCCAGCATTTT	CASSQEGFLGTGTNQPQHF	.	TRBV4-1	TRBD1	TRBJ1-5
TGTGCCATCAGTGAGTCACCCTTAGACCCACACAATGAGCAGTTCTTC	CAISESPLDPHNEQFF	.	TRBV10-3	.	TRBJ2-1
TGTGCCAGCAGCCAAGTTTGGTCACCCTCCTACGAGCGGTACTTC	CASSQVWSPSYERYF	.	TRBV3-1/TRBV3-2	.	TRBJ2-7
TGTGCCAGCAGCCAAGTAGGCCCCAGAGGGAACACTGAAGCTTTCTTT	CASSQVGPRGNTEAFF	once	TRBV3-1/TRBV3-2	.	TRBJ1-1
TGTGCCAGCAGTTTGGGTCAGGGGACAGGGACCTACGAGCAGTACTTC	CASSLGQGTGTYEQYF	once	TRBV28	TRBD1	TRBJ2-7
TGTGCCAGTAGTACCCAGGGGATTTACAATGAGCAGTTCTTC	CASSTQGIYNEQFF	once	TRBV19	.	TRBJ2-1
TGTGCCAGCAGCGATCAGTTGAACACTGAAGCTTTCTTT	CASSDQLNTEAFF	.	TRBV11-3	.	TRBJ1-1
TGTGCCATCAGTGAGACGGACAGGGATGCTGAAAAACTGTTTTTT	CAISETDRDAEKLFF	.	TRBV10-3	TRBD1	TRBJ1-4
TGTGCCAGCAGCTTAGAACTAGCGGGAGGGCCCCACGAGCAGTACTTC	CASSLELAGGPHEQYF	.	TRBV11-2	TRBD2	TRBJ2-7
TGTGCCAGCAGTGACTTAGGGGGCGCGGGTAATGAGCAGTTCTTC	CASSDLGGAGNEQFF	.	TRBV6-4	TRBD1	TRBJ2-1
TGTGCCAGCAGCCCACGGACAGGGGCCAATTCACCCCTCCACTTT	CASSPRTGANSPLHF	.	TRBV11-1	TRBD1	TRBJ1-6
TGTGCCAGAAGCTTGACAGACACTGAAGCTTTCTTT	CARSLTDTEAFF	.	TRBV5-3	.	TRBJ1-1
TGTGCCACCAGTGGATCCAGGGCAAGGATATCTAGCACAGATACGCAGTATTTT	CATSGSRARISSTDTQYF	.	TRBV24-1	.	TRBJ2-3
TGCGCCAGCAGCCAAGATCGGACTAGCGGGAAAGTGCAGTACTTC	CASSQDRTSGKVQYF	.	TRBV4-3	TRBD2	TRBJ2-7
TGTGCCAGCAGCTTAACGCCGGGGCGGGAGTCCTACAATGAGCAGTTCTTC	CASSLTPGRESYNEQFF	.	TRBV7-3	TRBD2	TRBJ2-1
TGCAGCGTTGCAGGGACTAGCAATCAGCCCCAGCATTTT	CSVAGTSNQPQHF	.	TRBV29-1	.	TRBJ1-5
TGTGCCAGCTCACCGTCTCTGGGAGGCGACAATGAGCAGTTCTTC	CASSPSLGGDNEQFF	few	TRBV6-4	.	TRBJ2-1
TGTGCCAGCAGCCGCCGACTAGCGGGAGCGGGGGATGAGCAGTTCTTC	CASSRRLAGAGDEQFF	.	TRBV14	TRBD2	TRBJ2-1
TGTGCCAGCAGTTCTACTGGCACCGGGGAGCTGTTTTTT	CASSSTGTGELFF	once	TRBV6-5	.	TRBJ2-2
TGTGCCAGCTCACCAGCAGAAAACTATGGCTACACCTTC	CASSPAENYGYTF	.	TRBV18	.	TRBJ1-2
TGTGCCAGCAGCGTAGAAGCGGGAGGGCGGGAGCAGTACTTC	CASSVEAGGREQYF	.	TRBV9	TRBD2	TRBJ2-7
TGTGCCAGCAGCTTAGAAGGGACTCCCACAGATACGCAGTATTTT	CASSLEGTPTDTQYF	.	TRBV7-8	.	TRBJ2-3
TGTGCCAGCAGCTTAGGTAAAGGACTTGAAGCTTTCTTT	CASSLGKGLEAFF	.	TRBV11-2	.	TRBJ1-1
TGTGCCAGCAGCCAAGGAGGGGATCAGCCCCAGCATTTT	CASSQGGDQPQHF	.	TRBV4-2	.	TRBJ1-5
TGTGCCAGCAGCCAAACACCTCCAGGGGCATTTAATGAAAAACTGTTTTTT	CASSQTPPGAFNEKLFF	.	TRBV5-5	.	TRBJ1-4
TGTGCTAGCAACGCAAAGCCCCGGACAGGGGAGAGGTCACCCCTCCACTTT	CASNAKPRTGERSPLHF	.	TRBV7-7	TRBD1	TRBJ1-6
TGTGCCACCAGTGATCCTAGACTAGCTGGAGAGGAGACCCAGTACTTC	CATSDPRLAGEETQYF	.	TRBV24-1	TRBD2	TRBJ2-5
TGTGCCAGCAGTGGCGAAGGGGCTCCTTATAGCAATCAGCCCCAGCATTTT	CASSGEGAPYSNQPQHF	.	TRBV28	.	TRBJ1-5
TGTGCCAGCAGTTACAGGGGGCTTGACGAGCAGTACTTC	CASSYRGLDEQYF	.	TRBV6-2/TRBV6-3	TRBD1	TRBJ2-7
TGTGCCAGCAGTTTCCCCCCAAAGGGGGCTCAGCGTGAAAAACTGTTTTTT	CASSFPPKGAQREKLFF	.	TRBV28	TRBD1	TRBJ1-4
TGCAGTGCGGGGAGGGGGCGCGAGCAGTTCTTC	CSAGRGREQFF	.	TRBV20-1	.	TRBJ2-1
TGTGCCAGCAGTTTGATCGAAAATGAGCAGTTCTTC	CASSLIENEQFF	.	TRBV28	.	TRBJ2-1
TGTGCCAGCGGTGTAGCCAATCAGCCCCAGCATTTT	CASGVANQPQHF	once	TRBV7-9	.	TRBJ1-5
TGTGCCAGCATGCCGAGGGGGAACACTGAAGCTTTCTTT	CASMPRGNTEAFF	.	TRBV6-5	.	TRBJ1-1
TGCGCCAGCAGCCAAGTCCCCAACAGTCGCTGGTTCGAAAAACTGTTTTTT	CASSQVPNSRWFEKLFF	.	TRBV4-1	.	TRBJ1-4
TGTGCCAGCAGCTTGGCCGGGGGTGGCAATCAGCCCCAGCATTTT	CASSLAGGGNQPQHF	.	TRBV5-8	.	TRBJ1-5
TGCGCCAGCAGCCAAGTGCCCGGGACCCCACTTGGAAACACCATATATTTT	CASSQVPGTPLGNTIYF	.	TRBV4-1	.	TRBJ1-3
TGTGCCTGGAGTGCATACAGGGGGAGGAATTCACCCCTCCACTTT	CAWSAYRGRNSPLHF	.	TRBV30	TRBD1	TRBJ1-6
TGTGCCAGCAGCCAAGTTATCGAGCAGTACTTC	CASSQVIEQYF	.	TRBV5-5	.	TRBJ2-7
TGTGCCAGCAGCTTGGAACAGGCGACAGCCAAAAACATTCAGTACTTC	CASSLEQATAKNIQYF	.	TRBV5-4	.	TRBJ2-4
TGTGCCAGCAGTTCGGACAGGGGCATGGGGAGGAACACTGAAGCTTTCTTT	CASSSDRGMGRNTEAFF	.	TRBV5-6	TRBD1	TRBJ1-1
TGTGCCAGCAGTTACGCCAGGGGTGGCGAGCAGTACTTC	CASSYARGGEQYF	.	TRBV6-2/TRBV6-3	.	TRBJ2-7